The next 9 T cell receptor beta chains were all read from a single sample in a study of CD8 T cells in ankylosing spondylitis (TCRdb year 2017). The paper as a whole reports these results and caveats: A TCR beta motif of about 8 highly homologous amino acid variants appeared characteristic of blood from ankylosing spondylitis patients.

Their recognized antigens are unknown. The library was made by 5' RACE. The reads were generated on an Illumina HiSeq 2500. Through fastp at Q25 and MiXCR, TCRdb rebuilt clones from the public reads, retaining in-frame beta chains. Rows merge per CDR3 protein into single entries with the most common DNA and genes. In this sample the table shows 200,000 to 250,000 distinct CDR3 sequences, 15% to 20% of which occur a single time. The top ten clonotypes cover approximately 40% of the sample. Sequenced material: blood, either unsorted or a sorted T cell fraction (not recorded which). These receptors originate from a male donor with ankylosing spondylitis.

The V gene is TRBV10-2, the J gene TRBJ2-1; D is uncertain. Per germline, CDR1 WSHSY and CDR2 SAAADI. V was clipped by 8 bases and J by 4 bases, with 12 bases between them. The CDR3 covers 13 residues. CDR3 DNA: TGCGCCAGCCTATCTGGCCTATACAATGAGCAGTTCTTC. It yields the protein CASLSGLYNEQFF.

This clonotype showed up just a few times. This chain connects TRBV6-1 to TRBJ2-5; TRBD2 agrees at 9 bases. Trimming removed 3 bases from V and 4 bases from J; junction bases left unmatched: 0. In germline, CDR1 is MNHNS, CDR2 SASEGT. The CDR3 has 13 amino acids. The CDR3 coding sequence is TGTGCCAGCAGTGAGGGACTAGCAGAGACCCAGTACTTC. It encodes CASSEGLAETQYF.

The CDR3 bases are TGTGCCAGCAGCCCAGCGATCTCTGGAAACACCATATATTTT. Translating gives CASSPAISGNTIYF. The gene calls are TRBV12-3 or TRBV12-4 and TRBJ1-3; the D is unclear. CDR3 length: 14 residues. V was clipped by 6 bases and J by 0 bases, with 9 bases between them.

The sample holds many counts of this clonotype. V is TRBV4-1 and J is TRBJ2-7, with a tentative D call TRBD2 (7 bases). This CDR3 has 15 amino acids. V lost 1 base and J 2 bases, leaving 12 bases between the germline ends. Germline V gene lookup returns CDR1 MGHRA and CDR2 YSYEKL. CDR3 DNA sequence: TGCGCCAGCAGCCAAGGGGAGGGGGGAGCCTACGAGCAGTACTTC. It encodes CASSQGEGGAYEQYF.

This clonotype occurred many times. The V call is TRBV13, the J call TRBJ2-1; no reliable D call. This CDR3 has 13 amino acids. Germline V CDR1 and CDR2: PRHDT, FYEKMQ (reference sequence). The V end was cut by 2 bases, the J end by 3 bases, with 5 bases between. CDR3 DNA: TGTGCCAGCAGCTTACTAGTCTACAATGAGCAGTTCTTC. Amino acids: CASSLLVYNEQFF.

The V gene is TRBV5-1, the J gene TRBJ2-3; 8 bases map to TRBD2. Germline values: CDR1 SGHRS, CDR2 YFSETQ. The CDR3 length is 16 residues. V shed 0 bases, J shed 5 bases, and the junction held 8 bases outside the gene matches. CDR3 DNA: TGCGCCAGCAGCTTGGGTGCGGCGGGGGGCCAAGATACGCAGTATTTT. Protein sequence: CASSLGAAGGQDTQYF.

Only a few counts were recorded for this clonotype. The chain is built from TRBV29-1 and TRBJ2-5, with a weak D call TRBD1 (5 bases). V lost 2 bases, J lost 2 bases, and 9 bases lay in between. The CDR3 length is 13 residues. Per the germline V gene, CDR1 is SQVTM and CDR2 is ANQGSEA. This chain's CDR3 is CSVELTEQETQYF. The CDR3 DNA is TGCAGCGTTGAATTGACAGAGCAAGAGACCCAGTACTTC.

This clonotype came up a few times. The CDR3 DNA reads TGTGCCTGGAGTGTTGGGAGTAACACTGAAGCTTTCTTT. Translation: CAWSVGSNTEAFF. J is TRBJ1-1 and V is TRBV30; D unresolved. The ends were cut back, 0 bases at V and 2 bases at J, with 7 bases in the middle. The germline V gene has CDR1 GTSNPN and CDR2 SVGIG (reference sequence). The CDR3 runs 13 residues.

This clonotype was counted only a few times. J is TRBJ2-7 and V is TRBV5-1, with 13 nucleotides matching TRBD2. This CDR3 has 19 amino acids. V lost 4 bases to trimming and J lost 1 base; unmatched junction nucleotides: 14. CDR1 SGHRS and CDR2 YFSETQ come from the germline V gene. For the CDR3, the DNA is TGCGCCAGCAGCCTATCACGGACTAGCGGGGGACCAAATTCCTACGAGCAGTACTTC. Amino acid sequence: CASSLSRTSGGPNSYEQYF.